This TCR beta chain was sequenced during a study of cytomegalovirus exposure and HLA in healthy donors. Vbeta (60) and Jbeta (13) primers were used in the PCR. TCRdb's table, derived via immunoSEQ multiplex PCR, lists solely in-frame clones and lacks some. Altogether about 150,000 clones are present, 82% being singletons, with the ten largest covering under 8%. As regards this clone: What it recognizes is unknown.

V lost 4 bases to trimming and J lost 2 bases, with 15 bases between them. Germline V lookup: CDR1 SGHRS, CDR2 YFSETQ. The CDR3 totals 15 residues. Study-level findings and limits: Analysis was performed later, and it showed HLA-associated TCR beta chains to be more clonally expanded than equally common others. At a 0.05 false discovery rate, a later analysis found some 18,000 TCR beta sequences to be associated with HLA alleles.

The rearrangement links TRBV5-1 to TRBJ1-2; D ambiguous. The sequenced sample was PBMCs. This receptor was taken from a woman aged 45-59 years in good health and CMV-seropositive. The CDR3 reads CASSPDFDKNYGYTF. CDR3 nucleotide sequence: TGCGCCAGCAGCCCGGACTTCGATAAAAACTATGGCTACACCTTC.